The present entry profiles one T cell receptor beta chain with its context. Antigen: not known. The data are from a study of shared clonotypes between healthy human individuals. Overall study context: The people who gave samples were a couple of women and a few men aged 18 to 49.

This CDR3 contains 17 residues. Germline-derived CDR1 and CDR2 are MNHNS and SASEGT. The germline V and J ends were trimmed by 3 bases and 1 base, with 18 bases remaining between them. Study-wide points: Of the naive CD4 clonotypes, about 5.4% were shared across a handful of donors.

The method was immunoSEQ multiplex PCR; TCRdb's version includes in-frame clones alone and lacks a portion of them. The data show over 850,000 clones, roughly 74% seen once. Sequencing was carried out using memory CD4+ T cells from PBMCs. Subset indicated: CD45RA-negative fraction. The clonotype comes from a man aged 18 to 35 in good health. Some clones in this sample may be carry-over from other donors' samples. The gene calls are TRBV6-1 and TRBJ1-1; D unclear. The CDR3 bases are TGTGCCAGCAGTGATTTTAGTTGGAGGGTTTCGAACACTGAAGCTTTCTTT. This encodes CASSDFSWRVSNTEAFF.